This T cell receptor beta chain was identified during a study of technical replicates of blood from several donors. The CDR3 is 13 amino acids. V was pared by 0 bases and J by 4 bases, with 9 bases between. Looked up from germline, CDR1 is GTSNPN and CDR2 is SVGIG (reference sequence). Generated by immunoSEQ multiplex PCR, the TCRdb table keeps only in-frame clones and is missing some. Of some 54,000 clones listed, 80% to 95% were seen once; the top ten hold 4.2%. The chain links TRBV30 to TRBJ1-2, with D uncertain. The sequencing sample was made of PBMCs. The TCR comes from a human donor in good health. Some clones in this sample may be carry-over from other donors' samples. CDR3 in amino acids: CAWSVQGSYGYTF. The CDR3 bases are TGTGCCTGGAGTGTACAAGGGAGCTATGGCTACACCTTC.